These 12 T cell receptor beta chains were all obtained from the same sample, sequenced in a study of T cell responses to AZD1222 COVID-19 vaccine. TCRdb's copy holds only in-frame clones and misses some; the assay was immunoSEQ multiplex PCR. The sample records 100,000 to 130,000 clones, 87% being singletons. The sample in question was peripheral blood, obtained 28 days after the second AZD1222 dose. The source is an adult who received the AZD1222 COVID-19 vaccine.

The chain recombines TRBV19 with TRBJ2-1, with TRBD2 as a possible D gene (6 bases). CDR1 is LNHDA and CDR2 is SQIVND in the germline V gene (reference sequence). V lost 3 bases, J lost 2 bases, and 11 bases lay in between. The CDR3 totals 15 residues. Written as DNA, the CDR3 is TGTGCCAGTAGTATTGAGCGGGTGACCTACAATGAGCAGTTCTTC. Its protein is CASSIERVTYNEQFF.

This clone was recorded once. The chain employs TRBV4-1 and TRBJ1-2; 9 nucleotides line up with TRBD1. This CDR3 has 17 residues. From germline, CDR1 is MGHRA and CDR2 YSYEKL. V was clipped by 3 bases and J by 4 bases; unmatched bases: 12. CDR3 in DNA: TGCGCCAGCAGCCAGAACGAGCGGGACAGGGAGAGCTATGGCTACACCTTC. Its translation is CASSQNERDRESYGYTF.

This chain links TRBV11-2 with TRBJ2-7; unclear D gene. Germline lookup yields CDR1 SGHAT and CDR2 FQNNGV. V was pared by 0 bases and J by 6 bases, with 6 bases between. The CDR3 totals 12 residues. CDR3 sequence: CASSLEGLEQYF. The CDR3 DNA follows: TGTGCCAGCAGCTTAGAAGGGCTCGAGCAGTACTTC.

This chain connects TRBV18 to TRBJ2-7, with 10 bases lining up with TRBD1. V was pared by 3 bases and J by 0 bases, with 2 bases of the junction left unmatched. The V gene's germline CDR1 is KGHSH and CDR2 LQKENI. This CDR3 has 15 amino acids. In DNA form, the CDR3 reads TGTGCCAGCTCACCGACAGGGGGCTCCTCCTACGAGCAGTACTTC. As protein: CASSPTGGSSYEQYF.

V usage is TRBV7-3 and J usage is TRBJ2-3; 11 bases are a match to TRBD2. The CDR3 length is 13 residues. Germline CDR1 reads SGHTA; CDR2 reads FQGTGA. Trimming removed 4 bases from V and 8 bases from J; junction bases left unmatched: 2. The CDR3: CASSSGTSGTQYF. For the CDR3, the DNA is TGTGCCAGCAGCTCCGGGACTAGCGGTACGCAGTATTTT.

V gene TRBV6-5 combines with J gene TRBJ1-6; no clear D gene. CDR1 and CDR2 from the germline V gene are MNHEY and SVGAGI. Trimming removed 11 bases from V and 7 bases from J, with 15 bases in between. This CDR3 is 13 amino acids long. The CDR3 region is CAVQRTGNSPLHF. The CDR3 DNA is TGTGCCGTACAAAGGACGGGAAATTCACCCCTCCACTTT.

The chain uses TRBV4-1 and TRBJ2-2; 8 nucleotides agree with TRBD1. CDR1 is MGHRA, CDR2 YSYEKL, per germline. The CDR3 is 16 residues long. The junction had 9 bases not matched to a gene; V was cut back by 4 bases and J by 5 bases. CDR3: CASSPRGHRGTGELFF. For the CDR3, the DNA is TGCGCCAGCAGCCCCAGGGGGCATCGCGGAACCGGGGAGCTGTTTTTT.

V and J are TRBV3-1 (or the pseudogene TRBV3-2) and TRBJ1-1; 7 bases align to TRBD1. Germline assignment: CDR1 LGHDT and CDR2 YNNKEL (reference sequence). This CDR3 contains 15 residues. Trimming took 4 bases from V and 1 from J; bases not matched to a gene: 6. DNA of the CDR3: TGTGCCAGCAGCCGTCTGGACAGGCCGAACACTGAAGCTTTCTTT. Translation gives CASSRLDRPNTEAFF.

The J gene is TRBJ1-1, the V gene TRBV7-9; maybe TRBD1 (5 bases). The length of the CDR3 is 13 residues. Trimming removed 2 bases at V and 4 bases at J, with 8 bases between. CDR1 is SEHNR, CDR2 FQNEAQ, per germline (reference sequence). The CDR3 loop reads CASSLSGGTEAFF. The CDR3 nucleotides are TGTGCCAGCAGCTTATCGGGGGGCACTGAAGCTTTCTTT. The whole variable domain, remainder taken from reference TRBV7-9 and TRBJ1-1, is DTGVSQNPRHKITKRGQNVTFRCDPISEHNRLYWYRQTLGQGPEFLTYFQNEAQLEKSRLLSDRFSAERPKGSFSTLEIQRTEQGDSAMYLCASSLSGGTEAFFGQGTRLTVV.

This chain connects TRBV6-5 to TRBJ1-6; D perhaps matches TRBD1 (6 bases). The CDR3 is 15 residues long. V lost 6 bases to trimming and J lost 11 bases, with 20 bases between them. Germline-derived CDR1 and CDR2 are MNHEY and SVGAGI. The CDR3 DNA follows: TGTGCCAGCAGGCTTAAAAAACAGGGATTGACACCCCTCCACTTT. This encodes CASRLKKQGLTPLHF.

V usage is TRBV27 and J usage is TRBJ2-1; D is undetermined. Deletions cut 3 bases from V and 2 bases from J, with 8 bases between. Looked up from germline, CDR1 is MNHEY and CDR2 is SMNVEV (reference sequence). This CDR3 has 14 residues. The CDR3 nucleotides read TGTGCCAGCAGTTTCCAGGACCCCTACAATGAGCAGTTCTTC. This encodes CASSFQDPYNEQFF.

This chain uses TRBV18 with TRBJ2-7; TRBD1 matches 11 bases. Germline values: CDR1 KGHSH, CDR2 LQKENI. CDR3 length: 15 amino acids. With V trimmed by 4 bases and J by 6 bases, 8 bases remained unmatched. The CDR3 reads CASSQGQGGVGEQYF. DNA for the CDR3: TGTGCCAGCTCACAGGGACAGGGGGGAGTGGGCGAGCAGTACTTC.